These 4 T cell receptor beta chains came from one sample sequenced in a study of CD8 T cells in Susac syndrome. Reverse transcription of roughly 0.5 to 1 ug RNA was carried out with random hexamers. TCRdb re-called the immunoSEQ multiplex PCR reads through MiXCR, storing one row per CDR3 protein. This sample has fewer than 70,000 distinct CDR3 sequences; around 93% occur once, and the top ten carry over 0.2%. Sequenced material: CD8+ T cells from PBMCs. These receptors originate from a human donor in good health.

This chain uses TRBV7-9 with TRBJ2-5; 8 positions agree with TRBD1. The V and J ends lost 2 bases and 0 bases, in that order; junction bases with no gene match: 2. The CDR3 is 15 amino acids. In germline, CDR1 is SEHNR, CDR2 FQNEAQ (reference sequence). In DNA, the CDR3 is TGTGCCAGCAGCTTAAACAGGGGGGACCAAGAGACCCAGTACTTC. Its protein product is CASSLNRGDQETQYF.

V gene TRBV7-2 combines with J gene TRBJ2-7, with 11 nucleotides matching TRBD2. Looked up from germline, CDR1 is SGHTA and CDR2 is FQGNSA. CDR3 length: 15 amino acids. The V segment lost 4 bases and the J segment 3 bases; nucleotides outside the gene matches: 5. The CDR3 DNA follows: TGTGCCAGCAGCTCCGGGACTAGCGGTCTCTACGAGCAGTACTTC. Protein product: CASSSGTSGLYEQYF.

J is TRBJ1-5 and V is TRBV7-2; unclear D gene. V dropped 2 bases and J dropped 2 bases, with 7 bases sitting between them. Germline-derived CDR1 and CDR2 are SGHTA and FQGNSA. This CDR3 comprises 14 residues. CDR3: CASSLSPGNQPQHF. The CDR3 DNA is TGTGCCAGCAGCTTAAGTCCGGGCAATCAGCCCCAGCATTTT.

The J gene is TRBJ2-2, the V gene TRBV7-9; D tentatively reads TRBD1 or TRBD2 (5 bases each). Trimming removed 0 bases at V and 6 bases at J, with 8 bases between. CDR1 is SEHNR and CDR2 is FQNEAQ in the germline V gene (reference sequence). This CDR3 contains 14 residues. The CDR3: CASSLAGGPGELFF. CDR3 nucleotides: TGTGCCAGCAGCTTAGCTGGGGGACCCGGGGAGCTGTTTTTT.